This is a list of T cell receptor beta chains from one sample in a study of metastatic and nonmetastatic thyroid tumors. Using MiXCR, TCRdb reanalyzed the PCR reads. The sample lists 13,000 or so clones, 33% occurring once. The sequenced sample was tumor tissue. These TCRs come from a male donor with papillary thyroid cancer or a benign thyroid nodule (not recorded which). Some clones in this sample may be carry-over from other donors' samples. Both conserved end residues are part of each CDR3. Each record gives: D gene, J gene, V gene, clone size, CDR3 DNA, CDR3 protein. The D gene is left open where the match is weak. Not every row has a clone size; where given, it reads once, few, many or a size class.

d_gene: TRBD1; j_gene: TRBJ1-1; v_gene: TRBV9; abundance: NA; CDR3nt: TGTGCCAGCAGCTTAGGACAGGCTGAGGGGTTCGCTGAAGCTTTCTTT; CDR3aa: CASSLGQAEGFAEAFF
d_gene: NA; j_gene: TRBJ1-1; v_gene: TRBV6-1; abundance: large; CDR3nt: TGTGCCAGCAACTGGGACATCCGGAAGAAGAACACTGAAGCTTTCTTT; CDR3aa: CASNWDIRKKNTEAFF
d_gene: NA; j_gene: TRBJ2-3; v_gene: TRBV11-1; abundance: medium-sized; CDR3nt: TGTGCCAGCAGCCCCGGATTATCGGCAGATACGCAGTATTTT; CDR3aa: CASSPGLSADTQYF
d_gene: NA; j_gene: TRBJ2-7; v_gene: TRBV5-1; abundance: NA; CDR3nt: TGCGCCAGCAGCTTGTTGGGAAGTCCCTACGAGCAGTACTTC; CDR3aa: CASSLLGSPYEQYF
d_gene: NA; j_gene: TRBJ2-7; v_gene: TRBV6-2/TRBV6-3; abundance: NA; CDR3nt: TGTGCCAGCAGTTACTCCAGTGCCTTGAACCCCTACGAGCAGTACTTC; CDR3aa: CASSYSSALNPYEQYF
d_gene: TRBD1; j_gene: TRBJ1-2; v_gene: TRBV20-1; abundance: NA; CDR3nt: TGCAGTGCTCAACTGACAGGGGATTATGGCTACACCTTC; CDR3aa: CSAQLTGDYGYTF
d_gene: NA; j_gene: TRBJ1-4; v_gene: TRBV15; abundance: medium-sized; CDR3nt: TGTGCCACCAGCACTGGGGAGGCTAATGAAAAACTGTTTTTT; CDR3aa: CATSTGEANEKLFF
d_gene: NA; j_gene: TRBJ1-6; v_gene: TRBV28; abundance: few; CDR3nt: TGTGCCAGCAGTTTGGACAGAGATAATTCACCCCTCCACTTT; CDR3aa: CASSLDRDNSPLHF
d_gene: NA; j_gene: TRBJ1-2; v_gene: TRBV2; abundance: few; CDR3nt: TGTGCCAGCAGTGAGAGGGCGAACGGCTACACCTTC; CDR3aa: CASSERANGYTF
d_gene: TRBD1; j_gene: TRBJ1-5; v_gene: TRBV6-1; abundance: NA; CDR3nt: TGTGCCAGCAGTTTGAGTCAGGGGGGCAATCAGCCCCAGCATTTT; CDR3aa: CASSLSQGGNQPQHF
d_gene: TRBD2; j_gene: TRBJ2-7; v_gene: TRBV5-5; abundance: NA; CDR3nt: TGTGCCAGCAGCCGACTAGCGGGAGGTCGGGGCGAGCAGTACTTC; CDR3aa: CASSRLAGGRGEQYF
d_gene: TRBD1; j_gene: TRBJ2-2; v_gene: TRBV5-1; abundance: few; CDR3nt: TGCGCCAGCAGCTTGCAAGGGACAGATAACACCGGGGAGCTGTTTTTT; CDR3aa: CASSLQGTDNTGELFF
d_gene: TRBD1; j_gene: TRBJ1-2; v_gene: TRBV20-1; abundance: few; CDR3nt: TGCAGTGCTAGCGGTCAGACAGGGAGCTATGGCTACACCTTC; CDR3aa: CSASGQTGSYGYTF
d_gene: NA; j_gene: TRBJ2-3; v_gene: TRBV10-3; abundance: medium-sized; CDR3nt: TGTGCCATCAAAGGATTAACCACAGATACGCAGTATTTT; CDR3aa: CAIKGLTTDTQYF
d_gene: TRBD1; j_gene: TRBJ1-2; v_gene: TRBV28; abundance: medium-sized; CDR3nt: TGTGCCAGCACATATCCTCAGGGGGCGCGGATTGGGGTGCTCACCTTC; CDR3aa: CASTYPQGARIGVLTF
d_gene: TRBD1; j_gene: TRBJ1-5; v_gene: TRBV27; abundance: NA; CDR3nt: TGTGCCAGCAGTTTATCGGGGACAGGGTGGCAGCCCCAGCATTTT; CDR3aa: CASSLSGTGWQPQHF
d_gene: NA; j_gene: TRBJ2-7; v_gene: TRBV18; abundance: NA; CDR3nt: TGTGCCAGCTCACCACCAGGAGTCTCCTACGAGCAGTACTTC; CDR3aa: CASSPPGVSYEQYF
d_gene: TRBD2; j_gene: TRBJ2-5; v_gene: TRBV2; abundance: NA; CDR3nt: TGTGCCAGCAGTGGTAGCGGGAGTGGAGAGACCCAGTACTTC; CDR3aa: CASSGSGSGETQYF
d_gene: NA; j_gene: TRBJ2-2; v_gene: TRBV19; abundance: many; CDR3nt: TGTGCCCTCACATCAGGTCGCACCGGGGAGCTGTTTTTT; CDR3aa: CALTSGRTGELFF
d_gene: NA; j_gene: TRBJ2-7; v_gene: TRBV6-1; abundance: NA; CDR3nt: TGTGCCAGCAGCCTCTCGGCCGGCCCCTCCTACGAGCAGTACTTC; CDR3aa: CASSLSAGPSYEQYF
d_gene: NA; j_gene: TRBJ1-2; v_gene: TRBV6-1; abundance: few; CDR3nt: TGTGCCAGCAGAAGAGGCTATGGCTACACCTTC; CDR3aa: CASRRGYGYTF
d_gene: TRBD1; j_gene: TRBJ2-7; v_gene: TRBV6-1; abundance: few; CDR3nt: TGTGCCAGCAGTCCCGGACAGGCCTCCTACGAGCAGTACTTC; CDR3aa: CASSPGQASYEQYF
d_gene: TRBD2; j_gene: TRBJ2-3; v_gene: TRBV19; abundance: medium-sized; CDR3nt: TGTGCCAGTAGTGGCGGGACTAGCGGTTCCCCTAGCACAGATACGCAGTATTTT; CDR3aa: CASSGGTSGSPSTDTQYF
d_gene: TRBD1; j_gene: TRBJ1-1; v_gene: TRBV12-3/TRBV12-4; abundance: NA; CDR3nt: TGTGCCAGCAGATACAGGGGGGAGCGCGTCACTGAAGCTTTCTTT; CDR3aa: CASRYRGERVTEAFF
d_gene: NA; j_gene: TRBJ1-4; v_gene: TRBV11-2; abundance: few; CDR3nt: TGTGCCAGCAGCTTAACGTCAGGGACTAATGAAAAACTGTTTTTT; CDR3aa: CASSLTSGTNEKLFF
d_gene: NA; j_gene: TRBJ2-1; v_gene: TRBV24-1; abundance: few; CDR3nt: TGTGCCACCAGTGATGGGAACGAGCAGTTCTTC; CDR3aa: CATSDGNEQFF
d_gene: TRBD1; j_gene: TRBJ2-7; v_gene: TRBV27; abundance: few; CDR3nt: TGTGCCAGCAATATTAACGGACAGGATAAACCCTACGAGCAGTACTTC; CDR3aa: CASNINGQDKPYEQYF
d_gene: TRBD2; j_gene: TRBJ2-1; v_gene: TRBV9; abundance: few; CDR3nt: TGTGCCAGCAGCGTATCAGGGACTAGCGCAAATGAGCAGTTCTTC; CDR3aa: CASSVSGTSANEQFF
d_gene: NA; j_gene: TRBJ1-2; v_gene: TRBV2; abundance: few; CDR3nt: TGTGCCAGCAGTGGAAGCGACTCGTATGGCTACACCTTC; CDR3aa: CASSGSDSYGYTF
d_gene: NA; j_gene: TRBJ2-7; v_gene: TRBV5-1; abundance: NA; CDR3nt: TGCGCCAGCAGCTTCGGACTATCGTACGAGCAGTACTTC; CDR3aa: CASSFGLSYEQYF
d_gene: NA; j_gene: TRBJ2-4; v_gene: TRBV6-6; abundance: NA; CDR3nt: TGTGCCAGCAGTTACTTTTCCGGTGAAGGGAGAAACATTCAGTACTTC; CDR3aa: CASSYFSGEGRNIQYF
d_gene: TRBD1; j_gene: TRBJ1-2; v_gene: TRBV28; abundance: many; CDR3nt: TGTGCCAGCAGCAGCGGACAGGGGGTCGGTGGCTACACCTTC; CDR3aa: CASSSGQGVGGYTF
d_gene: TRBD2; j_gene: TRBJ2-2; v_gene: TRBV3-1; abundance: medium-sized; CDR3nt: TGTGCCAGCAGCCAGGGACTAGCGGTCACCGGGGAGCTGTTTTTT; CDR3aa: CASSQGLAVTGELFF
d_gene: NA; j_gene: TRBJ2-5; v_gene: TRBV12-3/TRBV12-4; abundance: medium-sized; CDR3nt: TGTGCCAGCAGTCTGGGACACTCCCAAGAGACCCAGTACTTC; CDR3aa: CASSLGHSQETQYF
d_gene: TRBD1; j_gene: TRBJ2-7; v_gene: TRBV6-1; abundance: large; CDR3nt: TGTGCCAGCAGTCCCCAGGACAGGGAGTACGAGCAGTACTTC; CDR3aa: CASSPQDREYEQYF
d_gene: NA; j_gene: TRBJ2-5; v_gene: TRBV12-5; abundance: few; CDR3nt: TGTGCTAGTGGTCGATTGATCGAGACCCAGTACTTC; CDR3aa: CASGRLIETQYF
d_gene: NA; j_gene: TRBJ1-2; v_gene: TRBV27; abundance: NA; CDR3nt: TGTGCCAGCAGGTTATCAGGGAACTATGGCTACACCTTC; CDR3aa: CASRLSGNYGYTF
d_gene: NA; j_gene: TRBJ1-3; v_gene: TRBV6-1; abundance: few; CDR3nt: TGTGCCAGCATGAAGGGCTCTGGAAACACCATATATTTT; CDR3aa: CASMKGSGNTIYF
d_gene: NA; j_gene: TRBJ1-1; v_gene: TRBV7-9; abundance: NA; CDR3nt: TGTGCCAGCAGCTTAGAGGCGGTTGAAGCTTTCTTT; CDR3aa: CASSLEAVEAFF
d_gene: NA; j_gene: TRBJ2-7; v_gene: TRBV9; abundance: NA; CDR3nt: TGTGCCAGCAGCGCGTACGCGGCGCCCTACGAGCAGTACTTC; CDR3aa: CASSAYAAPYEQYF
d_gene: TRBD1; j_gene: TRBJ2-5; v_gene: TRBV5-6; abundance: NA; CDR3nt: TGTGCCAGCAGCTCATTAAAACCGGGACAGGTGACCCAGTACTTC; CDR3aa: CASSSLKPGQVTQYF
d_gene: TRBD1; j_gene: TRBJ1-1; v_gene: TRBV4-1; abundance: once; CDR3nt: TGCGCCAGCAGCCAAGACTGGACAGGGAGAACTGAAGCTTTCTTT; CDR3aa: CASSQDWTGRTEAFF
d_gene: NA; j_gene: TRBJ2-5; v_gene: TRBV7-8; abundance: once; CDR3nt: TGTGCCATCAGCTTATTTCCGAACGAGGCCGAGACCCAGTACTTC; CDR3aa: CAISLFPNEAETQYF
d_gene: NA; j_gene: TRBJ1-2; v_gene: TRBV6-1; abundance: few; CDR3nt: TGTGCCAGCAGCCCAACCTCTACAGGGAACTATGGCTACACCTTC; CDR3aa: CASSPTSTGNYGYTF
d_gene: NA; j_gene: TRBJ1-2; v_gene: TRBV4-1; abundance: NA; CDR3nt: TGCGCCAGCAGCCAAGACGAGACGGGGCACTATGGCTACACCTTC; CDR3aa: CASSQDETGHYGYTF
d_gene: TRBD2; j_gene: TRBJ2-5; v_gene: TRBV7-6; abundance: NA; CDR3nt: TGTGCCAGCAGCTCCGCAGCGGGAGGAGGGGGAGAGACCCAGTACTTC; CDR3aa: CASSSAAGGGGETQYF
d_gene: TRBD1; j_gene: TRBJ2-7; v_gene: TRBV6-1; abundance: few; CDR3nt: TGTGCCAGCATCCCCGGGACAGGCCCCTACGAGCAGTACTTC; CDR3aa: CASIPGTGPYEQYF
d_gene: TRBD2; j_gene: TRBJ2-3; v_gene: TRBV20-1; abundance: NA; CDR3nt: TGCAGTGCTAATTGGGCGGGGGAGATTACAGATACGCAGTATTTT; CDR3aa: CSANWAGEITDTQYF
d_gene: NA; j_gene: TRBJ2-3; v_gene: TRBV3-1; abundance: NA; CDR3nt: TGTGCCAGCAGCCCATGGACGGGGGACACAGATACGCAGTATTTT; CDR3aa: CASSPWTGDTDTQYF
d_gene: TRBD1; j_gene: TRBJ1-3; v_gene: TRBV30; abundance: NA; CDR3nt: TGTGCCTGGAGTGTACGGACAGGGGTAGGAAACACCATATATTTT; CDR3aa: CAWSVRTGVGNTIYF
d_gene: TRBD2; j_gene: TRBJ2-6; v_gene: TRBV20-1; abundance: NA; CDR3nt: TGCAGTGCTCCTCAGACTAGCGGGAGCTCTGGGGCCAACGTCCTGACTTTC; CDR3aa: CSAPQTSGSSGANVLTF
d_gene: TRBD1; j_gene: TRBJ2-7; v_gene: TRBV19; abundance: NA; CDR3nt: TGTGCCAGTAGTATTCACGGGACAGGATCCTACGAGCAGTACTTC; CDR3aa: CASSIHGTGSYEQYF
d_gene: NA; j_gene: TRBJ1-5; v_gene: TRBV6-2/TRBV6-3; abundance: few; CDR3nt: TGTGTCAGCTCGGTGTATAGCAATCAGCCCCAGCACTTT; CDR3aa: CVSSVYSNQPQHF
d_gene: TRBD2; j_gene: TRBJ2-7; v_gene: TRBV9; abundance: medium-sized; CDR3nt: TGTGCCAGCAGCTCCTCTCGACTAGCGGGAAGCGAGCAGTACTTC; CDR3aa: CASSSSRLAGSEQYF